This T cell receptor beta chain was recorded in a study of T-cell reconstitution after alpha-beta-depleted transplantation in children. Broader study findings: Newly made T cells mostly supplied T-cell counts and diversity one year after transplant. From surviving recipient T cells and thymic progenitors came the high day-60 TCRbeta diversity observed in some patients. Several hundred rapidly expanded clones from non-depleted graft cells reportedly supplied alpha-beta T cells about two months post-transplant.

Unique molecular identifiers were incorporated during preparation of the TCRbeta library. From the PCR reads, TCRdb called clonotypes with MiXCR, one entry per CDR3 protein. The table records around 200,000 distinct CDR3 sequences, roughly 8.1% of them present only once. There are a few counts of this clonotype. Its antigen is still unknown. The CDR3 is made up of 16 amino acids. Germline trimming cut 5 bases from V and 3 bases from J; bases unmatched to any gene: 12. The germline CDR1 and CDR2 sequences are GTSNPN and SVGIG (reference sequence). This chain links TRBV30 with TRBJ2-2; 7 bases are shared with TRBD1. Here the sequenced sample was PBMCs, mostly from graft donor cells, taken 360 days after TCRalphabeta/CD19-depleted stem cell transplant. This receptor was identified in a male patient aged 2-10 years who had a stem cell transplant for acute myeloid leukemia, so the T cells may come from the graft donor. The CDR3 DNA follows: TGTGCCTGGGAGGCCACCGGGACAGATGACACCGGGGAGCTGTTTTTT. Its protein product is CAWEATGTDDTGELFF.